These 27 T cell receptor beta chains share one sample of origin, sequenced in a study of cytomegalovirus exposure and HLA in healthy donors. The study ran its PCR with 60 Vbeta and 13 Jbeta primers. Using immunoSEQ multiplex PCR, the repertoire was profiled, and TCRdb retains in-frame clones only, with some absent. The sample has roughly 120,000 clones, approximately 82% seen once. Sample: PBMCs. All receptors come from a young man in good health and CMV-seropositive.

The rearrangement links TRBV7-9 to TRBJ1-2, with 8 bases identical to TRBD1. From germline, CDR1 is SEHNR and CDR2 FQNEAQ (reference sequence). V trimming: 6 bases; J trimming: 8 bases; junction bases outside the gene matches: 5. The CDR3 has 12 residues. The CDR3 DNA sequence: TGTGCCAGCAGTCAGACAGGGGTCGGCTACACCTTC. Translation: CASSQTGVGYTF.

This clone was seen a few times. V usage is TRBV28 and J usage is TRBJ1-4, with 9 bases that match TRBD1. Germline loops: CDR1 MDHEN, CDR2 SYDVKM. Trimming took 3 bases from V and 6 from J; bases not matched to a gene: 5. The CDR3 totals 15 residues. CDR3 sequence reads: CASSLPRTGDEKLFF. The CDR3 nucleotides read TGTGCCAGCAGTTTGCCCCGGACAGGGGATGAAAAACTGTTTTTT.

This chain links TRBV18 with TRBJ2-5; 7 positions match TRBD1. Matching the DNA end better, TRBJ2-7 makes the J call doubtful. Per the germline V gene, CDR1 is KGHSH and CDR2 is LQKENI. The CDR3 sequence is 15 residues long. DNA for the CDR3: TGTGCCAGCTCACATAGGGACAGCTTGTCCTACGAGCAGTACTTC. Translating gives CASSHRDSLSYEQYF.

This clone was observed once. The V call is TRBV30, the J call TRBJ1-1; a possible D gene is TRBD1 (5 bases). Trimming removed 4 bases at V and 1 base at J, with 19 bases between. CDR1 GTSNPN and CDR2 SVGIG come from the germline V gene (reference sequence). The length of the CDR3 is 16 residues. The CDR3 sequence is CAWTWGPGPTNTEAFF. The DNA for the CDR3 is TGTGCCTGGACCTGGGGCCCCGGACCGACGAACACTGAAGCTTTCTTT.

The chain combines TRBV11-3 with TRBJ2-7; TRBD1 might be the D (6 bases). The germline gives CDR1 SGHNT, CDR2 YENEEA. V lost 5 bases and J lost 6, with 14 bases in between. This CDR3 has 13 amino acids. The CDR3 nucleotides read TGTGCCAGCAGCCTTGGGGGCGTTACCGAGCAGTACTTC. Translated: CASSLGGVTEQYF.

The chain employs TRBV6-6 and TRBJ2-5; possible D gene TRBD2, 5 bases. V was shortened by 5 bases and J by 5 bases, with 15 bases between the two germline ends. This CDR3 is built from 14 residues. Germline assignment: CDR1 MNHNY and CDR2 SVGAGI (reference sequence). The CDR3 is CASSPGGRRETQYF. The CDR3 coding sequence is TGTGCCAGCAGTCCCGGAGGCAGGAGGGAGACCCAGTACTTC.

The chain is built from TRBV28 and TRBJ2-7, with D uncertain. In germline, CDR1 is MDHEN, CDR2 SYDVKM. Trimming took 10 bases from V and 6 from J, leaving 13 bases between them. The CDR3 is 11 residues long. The CDR3 DNA follows: TGTGCCATCAAGTTAGGCGGCGAGCAGTACTTC. Translating gives CAIKLGGEQYF.

The rearrangement uses TRBV5-1 and TRBJ2-5; D gene uncertain. Germline-derived CDR1 and CDR2 are SGHRS and YFSETQ. With 1 base removed from V and 2 bases from J, the gap between germline ends came to 3 bases. This CDR3 has 12 residues. CDR3: CASSLSQETQYF. The CDR3 region has the DNA TGCGCCAGCAGCTTGTCACAAGAGACCCAGTACTTC.

The chain carries TRBV11-2 and TRBJ1-2; 9 positions match TRBD1. The CDR3 has 13 residues. Germline CDR1 reads SGHAT; CDR2 reads FQNNGV. J lost 8 bases, V lost 4 bases, and 5 bases had no gene match. The CDR3 is CASSSDRGWGYTF. The CDR3 DNA follows: TGTGCCAGCAGCTCGGACAGGGGATGGGGCTACACCTTC.

The chain couples TRBV19 to TRBJ2-7; possible D gene TRBD2, 5 bases. The CDR3 spans 13 residues. CDR1 is LNHDA, CDR2 SQIVND, per germline (reference sequence). Trimming removed 5 bases at V and 6 bases at J, with 14 bases between. The CDR3 is CASSRGGLAEQYF. DNA of the CDR3: TGTGCCAGTAGTCGTGGCGGGTTGGCCGAGCAGTACTTC.

The genes are TRBV4-1 and TRBJ2-3, with TRBD2 matching over 8 bases. V lost 1 base, J lost 1 base, and 4 bases stayed unmatched. The CDR3 is 16 amino acids. The germline CDR1 and CDR2 sequences are MGHRA and YSYEKL. The CDR3 DNA reads as TGCGCCAGCAGCCAAGCCCTTAGCGGGGGCACAGATACGCAGTATTTT. Its protein product is CASSQALSGGTDTQYF.

This clone occurred a few times. This chain connects TRBV6-4 to TRBJ2-7, with 7 bases fitting TRBD2. Unmatched junction bases numbered 5, after V lost 5 bases and J lost 1 base. The germline V gene has CDR1 MRHNA and CDR2 SNTAGT. The CDR3 is 14 residues long. CDR3 sequence: CASSPSGESYEQYF. DNA of the CDR3: TGTGCCAGCAGTCCCAGCGGGGAATCCTACGAGCAGTACTTC.

The rearrangement links TRBV7-3 to TRBJ2-1; no definite D call. The CDR3 contains 13 residues. CDR1 SGHTA and CDR2 FQGTGA come from the germline V gene. Trimming took off 2 bases at V and 7 bases at J, with 9 bases between the two ends. The DNA of the CDR3 is TGTGCCAGCAGCTTAGACACTTTGAATGAGCAGTTCTTC. Amino acids: CASSLDTLNEQFF.

The table lists this clone with a few counts. CDR3 nucleotide sequence: TGTGCCAGCAGCGCTCGACAGGGCGATGAGACCCAGTACTTC. Amino acids: CASSARQGDETQYF. This chain connects TRBV9 to TRBJ2-5, with TRBD1 matching over 7 bases. The V gene's germline CDR1 is SGDLS and CDR2 YYNGEE. The J segment lost 5 bases and the V segment lost 3 bases, leaving 7 bases of the junction unmatched. This CDR3 is 14 amino acids long.

The V call is TRBV5-5, the J call TRBJ1-2, with 8 positions matching TRBD1. Germline V gene lookup returns CDR1 SGHKS and CDR2 YYEKEE (reference sequence). V gave up 0 bases and J gave up 6 bases; unmatched junction bases: 13. The CDR3 is 17 amino acids. CDR3: CASSLAFDQGAGDGYTF. The CDR3 DNA is TGTGCCAGCAGCTTGGCCTTCGACCAGGGGGCAGGCGATGGCTACACCTTC.

CDR3 coding DNA: TGTGCCAGCAGCGAGCGGGGGGGCGCCTACAATGAGCAGTTCTTC. Residues: CASSERGGAYNEQFF. The chain combines TRBV7-9 with TRBJ2-1; 10 bases are shared with TRBD2. CDR1 is SEHNR, CDR2 FQNEAQ, per germline (reference sequence). With V trimmed by 5 bases and J by 2 bases, 3 bases remained unmatched. This CDR3 comprises 15 residues.

The chain recombines TRBV19 with TRBJ2-3, with D tentatively TRBD2 (6 bases). The CDR3 contains 18 residues. CDR1 is LNHDA, CDR2 SQIVND, per germline (reference sequence). Trimming left V 0 bases short and J 0 bases short, with 16 bases between. The CDR3 DNA is TGTGCCAGTAGTATAGATTGGGGGGACGGCGCTAGCACAGATACGCAGTATTTT. Translation gives CASSIDWGDGASTDTQYF.

The chain has TRBV7-2 and TRBJ2-7; weak D call: TRBD1 (5 bases). CDR3 length equals 15 residues. The V end lost 3 bases, the J end lost 0 bases, and 12 bases lay between the germline ends. CDR1 is SGHTA and CDR2 is FQGNSA in the germline V gene. CDR3 loop: CASSFKDTNSYEQYF. DNA for the CDR3: TGTGCCAGCAGCTTTAAGGACACCAACTCCTACGAGCAGTACTTC.

The chain couples TRBV28 to TRBJ2-1, with 8 bases identical to TRBD1. CDR1 and CDR2 (germline): MDHEN, SYDVKM. J lost 4 bases, V lost 3 bases, and 2 bases had no gene match. The CDR3 has 14 amino acids. The chain's CDR3 is CASSFRTGYNEQFF. DNA of the CDR3: TGTGCCAGCAGTTTCCGGACAGGGTACAATGAGCAGTTCTTC.

The chain uses TRBV19 and TRBJ2-4; 8 bases line up with TRBD1. Germline CDR1 reads LNHDA; CDR2 reads SQIVND (reference sequence). This CDR3 contains 15 residues. V shed 1 base and J 6 bases; nucleotides not matched to a gene: 5. The CDR3 loop is CASSIASGGGNIQYF. DNA for the CDR3: TGTGCCAGTAGTATAGCTTCAGGGGGCGGAAACATTCAGTACTTC.

V and J are TRBV6-6 and TRBJ2-7; 8 bases line up with TRBD2. The CDR3 totals 14 residues. The germline CDR1 and CDR2 sequences are MNHNY and SVGAGI (reference sequence). Unmatched junction bases numbered 7, after V lost 6 bases and J lost 3 bases. The CDR3 DNA sequence: TGTGCCAGCAGCCCAGCGGGGGTTCACTACGAGCAGTACTTC. Translating gives CASSPAGVHYEQYF.

This clone was seen just once. J is TRBJ1-2 and V is TRBV10-2, with 7 bases lining up with TRBD1. J gave up 7 bases and V 6 bases, and 5 bases lay outside the gene matches. Germline V gives CDR1 WSHSY, CDR2 SAAADI. The CDR3 sequence is 12 residues long. Here the CDR3 DNA reads TGCGCCAGCAGCCCGGACAGGACTGGCTACACCTTC. This translates into CASSPDRTGYTF.

This rearrangement joins TRBV7-9 to TRBJ2-7; TRBD1 aligns across 8 bases. CDR1 is SEHNR and CDR2 is FQNEAQ in the germline V gene (reference sequence). J gave up 0 bases and V 2 bases, and 3 bases lay outside the gene matches. The CDR3 is 15 residues long. CDR3 nucleotide sequence: TGTGCCAGCAGCTTATTAACAGGGGGCTCCTACGAGCAGTACTTC. Amino acid sequence: CASSLLTGGSYEQYF.

The V call is TRBV6-5, the J call TRBJ1-5, with D uncertain. The CDR3 extends over 14 amino acids. The V and J ends lost 4 bases and 2 bases respectively, with 9 bases between them. Germline V lookup: CDR1 MNHEY, CDR2 SVGAGI. The CDR3 DNA is TGTGCCAGCAGTTTGAGCGGGGGCAATCAGCCCCAGCATTTT. As protein: CASSLSGGNQPQHF.

CDR3 nucleotides: TGTGCCAGCAGCTTAGGTTACGGGACTCCTCAAGAGACCCAGTACTTC. It codes for CASSLGYGTPQETQYF. V and J are TRBV7-9 and TRBJ2-5, with a weak D call TRBD2 (6 bases). Trimming pared 1 base from V and 2 bases from J, leaving 14 bases between. The CDR3 extends over 16 amino acids. The germline CDR1 and CDR2 sequences are SEHNR and FQNEAQ (reference sequence).

This clone appeared a few times. The V and J genes are TRBV13 and TRBJ1-2, with unresolved D. Per germline, CDR1 PRHDT and CDR2 FYEKMQ (reference sequence). This CDR3 is 16 amino acids long. V lost 0 bases and J 3 bases, leaving 14 bases between the germline ends. CDR3 sequence (DNA): TGTGCCAGCAGCTTAGGACCGCCTCACAATGACTATGGCTACACCTTC. Translated, it gives CASSLGPPHNDYGYTF.

The chain recombines TRBV27 with TRBJ1-3; perhaps TRBD1 as D (5 bases). Deletions cut 1 base from V and 3 bases from J, with 13 bases between. The germline gives CDR1 MNHEY, CDR2 SMNVEV (reference sequence). The CDR3 is 16 residues long. The CDR3, as DNA: TGTGCCAGCAGTTTATTCGGGGGGACGGGTGGAAACACCATATATTTT. Its protein is CASSLFGGTGGNTIYF.